This is a list of T cell receptor beta chains from one sample in a study of PD-L1 blockade in urothelial cancer. Only in-frame clones appear in the TCRdb table, and some are missing; sequencing was by immunoSEQ multiplex PCR. This table has roughly 60,000 clones, over 75% appearing once. This sample comprised PBMCs, obtained around atezolizumab (anti-PD-L1) treatment. The receptor source for this set is a man in his 70s with urothelial cancer. The CDR3 runs from the conserved cysteine through the conserved F or W.

v_gene | CDR3aa
TRBV30 | CAWSQYRVNTEAFF
TRBV30 | CAWSRGASEGNEQFF
TRBV4-2 | CASSQGSGGNLYNEQFF
TRBV5-4 | CASSWEGRWETQYF
TRBV9 | CASSVTSGRYSGELFF
TRBV30 | CAWSGEGGPGLNIQYF
TRBV11-2 | CASSPSVDPAGNIQYF
TRBV2 | CASHSRDRDMNTEAFF
TRBV5-1 | CASSLQGSYTEAFF
TRBV2 | CASRIQPNTEAFF
TRBV5-6 | CASSLYADSVVGYTF
TRBV4-1 | CASSQATATNEKLFF
TRBV6-1 | CASILSGGTPYEQYF
TRBV28 | CASSETGLARGKTQYF
TRBV7-9 | CASSPSGRAGGNEQFF
TRBV7-9 | CASSLDRGLNEQFF
TRBV6-1 | CASSEVGAPGQDTQYF
TRBV14 | CASSQPDRSYEQYF
TRBV14 | CASSQGRGSGADTQYF
TRBV5-1 | CASSLGLDTETQYF
TRBV2 | CASSYRGLGYGYTF
TRBV5-1 | CASSSSPSYGYTF
TRBV19 | CASSPGGPGTSSHEQYF
TRBV2 | CASRDPGSLYNEQFF
TRBV6-1 | CASRTDRSSYNEQFF
TRBV29-1 | CSVEDSGQGSAFF
TRBV6-5 | CASSLGGAGVPEAFF
TRBV19 | CASSPTLDAPLGTDTQYF
TRBV5-4 | CASSLAVNTGELFF
TRBV7-2 | CASSPKNTEAFF
TRBV5-4 | CASSERSGGTYGYTF
TRBV28 | CASSFRQGAGEQYF
TRBV30 | CAWRLEGGVNTEAFF
TRBV19 | CASSYLQGLHAF
TRBV6-6 | CAGGQGAIEPQHF
TRBV6-5 | CASSGTLSGNTIYF
TRBV28 | CASNFGGRGIYEQYF
TRBV30 | CALTGTGDFGNTIYF
TRBV27 | CASSFSGGSYEQYF
TRBV4-1 | CASSPQQGGTEAFF
TRBV6-5 | CATSRDRRSYEQYF
TRBV20-1 | CRTQGTEAFF
TRBV7-2 | CASSLPGPGEQFF
TRBV4-1 | CARCSFSGKGAGELFF
TRBV12-5 | CASGLAVHTEAFF
TRBV28 | CATTLDNNFYF
TRBV6-6 | CASRPGGYEQYF